This TCR beta chain was obtained from a study of OX40 agonist ivuxolimab in advanced cancers. Looking at the study overall: An agonistic human IgG2 monoclonal antibody against OX40 (CD134) was given. Previous treatment with anti-PD-1, anti-PD-L1 or anti-CTLA-4 therapy was allowed; 30% to 50% had received some.

CDR3 length: 16 amino acids. CDR1 is MNHNY and CDR2 is SVGAGI in the germline V gene (reference sequence). Trimming took 6 bases from V and 6 from J; bases not matched to a gene: 12. Overall study findings and caveats: At 0.1 to 3.0 mg/kg, clonal expansion of CD4+ and CD8+ blood T cells had occurred by week 6.

The protocol was immunoSEQ multiplex PCR, while the TCRdb copy is restricted to in-frame clones and leaves out a portion. The sample lists 100,000 or so clones; less than 90% were seen once. Patients with a history of autoimmune disease or on systemic immunosuppression were excluded. As to this clone: Its antigen is still unknown.

V and J are TRBV6-6 and TRBJ1-5, with 9 bases lining up with TRBD1. This receptor was obtained from an adult with an advanced solid tumor such as melanoma, head and neck, liver or kidney cancer. Material: CD4+ or CD8+ T cells sorted from blood, obtained in a trial of the OX40 agonist ivuxolimab. CDR3 coding DNA: TGTGCCAGCAGCCCCCCGACAGGGGGGCAGCCTCAGCCCCAGCATTTT. Translated: CASSPPTGGQPQPQHF.